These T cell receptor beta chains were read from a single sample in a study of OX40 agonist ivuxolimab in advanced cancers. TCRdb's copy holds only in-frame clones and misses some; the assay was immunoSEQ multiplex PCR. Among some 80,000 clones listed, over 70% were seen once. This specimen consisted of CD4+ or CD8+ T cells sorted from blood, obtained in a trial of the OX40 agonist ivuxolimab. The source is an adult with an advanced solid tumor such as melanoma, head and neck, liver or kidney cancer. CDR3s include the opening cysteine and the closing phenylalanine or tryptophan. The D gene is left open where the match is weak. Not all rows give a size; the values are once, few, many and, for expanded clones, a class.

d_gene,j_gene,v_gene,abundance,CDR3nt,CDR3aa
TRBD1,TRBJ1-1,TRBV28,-,TGTGCCAGCAGCCTAGGGGGCAGCGGGACGAACACTGAAGCTTTCTTT,CASSLGGSGTNTEAFF
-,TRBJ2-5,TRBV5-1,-,TGCGCCAGCAGCTTGGGTATTATACTCCGGCAAGAGACCCAGTACTTC,CASSLGIILRQETQYF
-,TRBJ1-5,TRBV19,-,TGTGCCAGTAGTAGGGCAGACCTGGGCAGGAGCAATCAGCCCCAGCATTTT,CASSRADLGRSNQPQHF
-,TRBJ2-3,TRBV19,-,TGTGCCAGTAGTATGTCCCCTTCAACGGCAGATACGCAGTATTTT,CASSMSPSTADTQYF
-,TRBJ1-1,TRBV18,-,TGTGCCAGCTCAAAACAAGACACTGAAGCTTTCTTT,CASSKQDTEAFF
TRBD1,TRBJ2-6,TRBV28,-,TGTGCCAGCAGGGGGACAGCGGGGGCCAACGTCCTGACTTTC,CASRGTAGANVLTF
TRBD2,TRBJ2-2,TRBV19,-,TGTGCCAGTAGTCAGACTAGCGGGAACACCGGGGAGCTGTTTTTT,CASSQTSGNTGELFF
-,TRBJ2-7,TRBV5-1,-,TGCGCCAGCAGCCTCGCTAGCGTCTACGAGCAGTACTTC,CASSLASVYEQYF
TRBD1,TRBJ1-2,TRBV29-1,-,TGCAGCGTAGCCGGGACAGGGGGCTGGGGCTACACCTTC,CSVAGTGGWGYTF
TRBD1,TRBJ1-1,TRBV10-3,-,TGTGCCATACGTCCGGGACAGTCGAACACTGAAGCTTTCTTT,CAIRPGQSNTEAFF
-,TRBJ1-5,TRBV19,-,TGTGCCAGTAGTATCTCCAATCAGCCCCAGCATTTT,CASSISNQPQHF
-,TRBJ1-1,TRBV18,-,TGTGCCAGCTCACCCTCAGCGGGACCCCTTGAAGCTTTCTTT,CASSPSAGPLEAFF
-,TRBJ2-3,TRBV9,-,TGTGCCAGCAGCGTAGTGGGGGGGGCCGATACGCAGTATTTT,CASSVVGGADTQYF
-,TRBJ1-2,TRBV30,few,TGTGCCGGGACGGCCGGTAACTATGGCTACACCTTC,CAGTAGNYGYTF
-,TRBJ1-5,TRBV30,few,TGTGCCTGGAGTTCCTCGTCAGACCAGCCCCAGCATTTT,CAWSSSSDQPQHF
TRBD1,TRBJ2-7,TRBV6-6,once,TGTGCCACCTATATACAGGGGGCGTACGAGCAGTACTTC,CATYIQGAYEQYF
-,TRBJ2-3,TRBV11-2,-,TGTGCCAGCAGCCAATCCGCCGTATCAGATACGCAGTATTTT,CASSQSAVSDTQYF
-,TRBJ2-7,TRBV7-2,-,TGTGCCAGCAGCTTAGTCGGGGGTACCAGCTCCTACGAGCAGTACTTC,CASSLVGGTSSYEQYF
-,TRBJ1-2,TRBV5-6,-,TGTGCCAGCAGCTTGGAGGGATATGGCTACACCTTC,CASSLEGYGYTF
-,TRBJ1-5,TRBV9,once,TGTGCCAGCAGCGTAGGGGCAGGGGAGAGCAATCAGCCCCAGCATTTT,CASSVGAGESNQPQHF
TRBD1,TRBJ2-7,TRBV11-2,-,TGTGCCAGCAGCTTAGTCGGGACAGCCTACGAGCAGTACTTC,CASSLVGTAYEQYF
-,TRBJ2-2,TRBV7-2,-,TGTGCCAGCAGCTTTGCCCCGGGAGTCGACACCGGGGAGCTGTTTTTT,CASSFAPGVDTGELFF
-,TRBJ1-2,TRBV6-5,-,TGTGCCAGCAGTGGTAAAGGCTACACCTTC,CASSGKGYTF
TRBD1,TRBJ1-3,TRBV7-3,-,TGTGCCAGCAGCTTATCAGGGGGGTCCTCCGGAAACACCATATATTTT,CASSLSGGSSGNTIYF
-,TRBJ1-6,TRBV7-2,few,TGTGCCAGCAGCTTATTGGGTGCACCCCTCCACTTT,CASSLLGAPLHF
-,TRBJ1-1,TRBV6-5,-,TGTGCCAGCAGTTACCTGCCGAACACTGAAGCTTTCTTT,CASSYLPNTEAFF
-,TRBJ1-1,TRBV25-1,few,TGTGCCAGCAGCAGGGTTGGCACTGAAGCTTTCTTT,CASSRVGTEAFF
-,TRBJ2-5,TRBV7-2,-,TGTGCCAGCAGCCTGGACCAGATCCAAGAGACCCAGTACTTC,CASSLDQIQETQYF
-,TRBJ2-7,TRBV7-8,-,TGTGCCAGCAGCTTAAATTTAGATACCTACGAGCAGTACTTC,CASSLNLDTYEQYF
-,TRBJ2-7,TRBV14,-,TGTGCCAGCAGCCTTCCCGGACAGTTAACCTACGAGCAGTACTTC,CASSLPGQLTYEQYF
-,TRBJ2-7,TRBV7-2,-,TGTGCCAGCAGCTTAAGGGTATCCTACGAGCAGTACTTC,CASSLRVSYEQYF
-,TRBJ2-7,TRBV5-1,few,TGCGCCAGCAGCTTGGGGTTGGACGAGCAGTACTTC,CASSLGLDEQYF
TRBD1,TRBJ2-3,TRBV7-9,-,TGTGCCAGCAGCTTACCGAGACAGGGGGGAAGCACAGATACGCAGTATTTT,CASSLPRQGGSTDTQYF
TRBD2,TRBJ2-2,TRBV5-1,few,TGCGCCAGCAGCTTGAATAGCGGGGACACCGGGGAGCTGTTTTTT,CASSLNSGDTGELFF
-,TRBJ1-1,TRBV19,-,TGTGCCAGTAGTGGCCTTACGAACACTGAAGCTTTCTTT,CASSGLTNTEAFF
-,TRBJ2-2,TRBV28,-,TGTGCCAGCAGGCTTGGACGGGCCGGGGAGCTGTTTTTT,CASRLGRAGELFF
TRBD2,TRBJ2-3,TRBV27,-,TGTGCCAGCAGTCGGGGGGGGGACACCTCCACAGATACGCAGTATTTT,CASSRGGDTSTDTQYF
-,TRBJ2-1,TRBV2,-,TGTGCCAGCAGGTTCCAGAGCTCCTACAATGAGCAGTTCTTC,CASRFQSSYNEQFF
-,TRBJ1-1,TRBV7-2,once,TGTGCCAGCAGCTTGCTGTCGACGGGGGGCGGTGAAGCTTTCTTT,CASSLLSTGGGEAFF
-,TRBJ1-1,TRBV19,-,TGTGCCAGTAGTTGGGAGGGTCACACTGAAGCTTTCTTT,CASSWEGHTEAFF
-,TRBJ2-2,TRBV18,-,TGTGCCAGCTCACCATACACCTCGAACACCGGGGAGCTGTTTTTT,CASSPYTSNTGELFF
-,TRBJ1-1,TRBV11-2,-,TGTGCCAGCAGCTTAGGGGGGAGTCAGAGCACGGCTTTCTTT,CASSLGGSQSTAFF